The 18 T cell receptor beta chains given below trace back to one sample, sequenced in a study of blood T cells in healthy people across ages. Through a sample-barcoded 5' primer and a J-beta primer mix, a second PCR was run for about 6 to 11 cycles. TCRdb reanalysed the 5' RACE reads using MiXCR and keeps one entry per CDR3 protein. The repertoire consists of around 1,600,000 distinct CDR3 sequences, with approximately 43% occurring once and the leading ten covering roughly 3.7%. Material: blood. These receptors were obtained from a woman between 18 and 29 years old in good health.

This clonotype was counted once. The chain has TRBV7-9 and TRBJ2-2; possible D gene TRBD1, 6 bases. The CDR3 runs 16 residues. The germline V gene encodes CDR1 SEHNR and CDR2 FQNEAQ (reference sequence). V was pared by 4 bases and J by 3 bases, with 15 bases between. CDR3 DNA: TGTGCCAGCAGCTCATCAGGGGCGCAACACACCGGGGAGCTGTTTTTT. Protein product: CASSSSGAQHTGELFF.

This chain connects TRBV12-3 or TRBV12-4 to TRBJ1-5; D perhaps matches TRBD1 (6 bases). The ends were cut back, 6 bases at V and 1 base at J, with 16 bases in the middle. This CDR3 region has 16 residues. In DNA, the CDR3 is TGTGCCAGCAGCCGTGCGGGGGCCATGAGCAATCAGCCCCAGCATTTT. It specifies CASSRAGAMSNQPQHF.

The chain employs TRBV7-2 and TRBJ1-2, with D possibly matching TRBD1 (6 bases). V gave up 5 bases and J gave up 0 bases, with 16 bases separating them. Germline V gene sequence: CDR1 SGHTA, CDR2 FQGNSA. There are 16 residues in the CDR3. CDR3 region: CASSKTGTLTNYGYTF. As DNA, the CDR3 is TGTGCCAGCAGCAAGACCGGGACACTAACTAACTATGGCTACACCTTC.

The genes are TRBV5-1 and TRBJ1-1; D may be TRBD1 (6 bases). The V gene's germline CDR1 is SGHRS and CDR2 YFSETQ. V dropped 0 bases and J dropped 3 bases, with 12 bases sitting between them. The CDR3 contains 15 residues. The CDR3 spells CASSLVGGVDTEAFF. DNA of the CDR3: TGCGCCAGCAGCTTGGTTGGGGGCGTGGACACTGAAGCTTTCTTT.

This chain uses TRBV6-2 or TRBV6-3 with TRBJ1-2, with no clear D. The V gene's germline CDR1 is MNHEY and CDR2 SVGEGT. V was cut by 0 bases and J by 4 bases, with 9 bases left in between. The CDR3 totals 14 residues. This CDR3 reads CASSYSSSGYGYTF. CDR3 DNA sequence: TGTGCCAGCAGTTACTCGAGTTCAGGCTATGGCTACACCTTC.

The chain joins TRBV20-1 to TRBJ1-4, with 8 nucleotides matching TRBD1. The CDR3 is 14 amino acids. The germline CDR1 and CDR2 sequences are DFQATT and SNEGSKA (reference sequence). V lost 5 bases and J lost 13; bases outside the gene matches: 15. The CDR3 region has the DNA TGCAGTGCTGCACCGGGACAGGCCTCTGTTCGACTGTTTTTT. It codes for CSAAPGQASVRLFF.

CDR3 loop: CASSEEARTDTQYF. CDR3 DNA sequence: TGTGCCAGCAGTGAGGAGGCTCGCACAGATACGCAGTATTTT. The chain uses TRBV6-1 and TRBJ2-3; TRBD2 is a possible D gene (5 bases). The CDR3 has 14 residues. CDR1 is MNHNS and CDR2 is SASEGT in the germline V gene. V was trimmed by 3 bases and J by 1 base, leaving 8 bases between them.

In regard to this clonotype: This sequence is one base from a far larger clone and is likely a read error. The rearrangement joins TRBV11-3 to TRBJ2-1; no definite D call. Germline assignment: CDR1 SGHNT and CDR2 YENEEA. The V end was cut by 5 bases, the J end by 6 bases, with 5 bases between. This CDR3 comprises 11 residues. The chain's CDR3 is CASSPCNEQFF. CDR3 in DNA: TGTGCCAGCAGCCCCTGCAATGAGCAGTTCTTC.

V gene TRBV9 combines with J gene TRBJ2-3; D not resolved. Deletions cut 4 bases from V and 0 bases from J, with 18 bases between. The CDR3 extends over 17 amino acids. The germline V gene encodes CDR1 SGDLS and CDR2 YYNGEE. DNA of the CDR3: TGTGCCAGCAGCCGCCGCCCCTCCACATTGAGCACAGATACGCAGTATTTT. Translation: CASSRRPSTLSTDTQYF.

A few counts support this clonotype. This chain links TRBV20-1 with TRBJ2-7; 7 bases map to TRBD1. Germline values: CDR1 DFQATT, CDR2 SNEGSKA (reference sequence). The CDR3 totals 11 residues. CDR3 region: CSRDRVYEQYF. The CDR3 DNA reads as TGCAGCCGGGACAGAGTTTACGAGCAGTACTTC.

The table lists this clonotype with a few counts. The V call is TRBV11-1, the J call TRBJ2-5; 8 bases fit TRBD2. Per the germline V gene, CDR1 is SGHAT and CDR2 is FQDESV (reference sequence). V lost 5 bases, J lost 11 bases, and 16 bases stayed unmatched. There are 15 residues in the CDR3. The CDR3 sequence: CASSAGLGGNNEQYF. CDR3 DNA sequence: TGTGCCAGCAGCGCGGGACTAGGGGGAAACAATGAGCAGTACTTC.

The J gene is TRBJ2-2, the V gene TRBV3-1; D remains unclear. CDR3 size: 12 residues. In germline, CDR1 is LGHDT, CDR2 YNNKEL (reference sequence). Trimming stripped 0 bases from V and 9 bases from J, with 5 bases between. DNA for the CDR3: TGTGCCAGCAGCCAAGATAACCGGGAGCTGTTTTTT. Translated: CASSQDNRELFF.

This clonotype has at least ten counts. The J gene is TRBJ2-7, the V gene TRBV10-3, with TRBD2 as a possible D gene (5 bases). From germline, CDR1 is ENHRY and CDR2 SYGVKD. V was clipped by 6 bases and J by 0 bases, with 6 bases between them. This CDR3 spans 12 amino acids. The CDR3 protein is CAISGDSYEQYF. The CDR3 DNA reads TGTGCCATCAGCGGGGACTCCTACGAGCAGTACTTC.

The sample holds one count of this clonotype. V is TRBV27 and J is TRBJ2-7, with D maybe TRBD2 (5 bases). The DNA end is more similar to TRBJ2-5, so the J call may be wrong. This CDR3 is built from 15 residues. CDR1 MNHEY and CDR2 SMNVEV come from the germline V gene (reference sequence). CDR3 amino acids: CASSTQTRGTETQYF. For the CDR3, the DNA is TGTGCCAGCAGTACGCAGACACGGGGAACAGAGACCCAGTACTTC.

This clonotype was counted ten times or more. The chain joins TRBV28 to TRBJ2-5, with 12 nucleotides matching TRBD2. The trim removed 4 bases at V and 5 bases at J, leaving 11 bases unmatched. The CDR3 is made up of 17 amino acids. Germline lookup yields CDR1 MDHEN and CDR2 SYDVKM. The CDR3 sequence is CASSSPTSGSRGETQYF. CDR3 DNA sequence: TGTGCCAGCAGTTCTCCGACTAGCGGGAGTAGGGGGGAGACCCAGTACTTC.

The table lists this clonotype with a few counts. This sequence joins TRBV10-3 and TRBJ2-7; D unresolved. Germline loops: CDR1 ENHRY, CDR2 SYGVKD. The length of the CDR3 is 14 residues. Trimming pared 0 bases from V and 3 bases from J, leaving 9 bases between. This chain's CDR3 is CAISESPGLYEQYF. The CDR3 region has the DNA TGTGCCATCAGTGAGTCTCCGGGTCTCTACGAGCAGTACTTC.

This chain links TRBV12-5 with TRBJ2-5; the D gene could be TRBD1 or TRBD2 (5 bases each). The germline CDR1 and CDR2 sequences are LGHNT and FRNRAP. Trimming cost V 5 bases and J 5 bases, with 18 bases left between them. The CDR3 contains 15 residues. The CDR3 spells CASGREGRVGETQYF. The DNA for the CDR3 is TGTGCTAGTGGTAGAGAGGGCAGGGTGGGGGAGACCCAGTACTTC.

The V and J genes are TRBV11-2 and TRBJ2-7; the D is unclear. There are 14 residues in the CDR3. CDR1 and CDR2 from the germline V gene are SGHAT and FQNNGV. Trimming removed 0 bases at V and 3 bases at J, with 9 bases between. The CDR3 loop is CASSLELGYYEQYF. CDR3 nucleotides: TGTGCCAGCAGCTTAGAGCTAGGGTACTACGAGCAGTACTTC.